The clone carrying this T cell receptor beta chain was recorded only once. The data are from a study of blood T cell repertoires in COVID-19. Two negative PCRs, clearance, or symptom resolution characterized the recovered Cohort 3 donors. Assay used: immunoSEQ multiplex PCR; TCRdb lists only in-frame clones, some missing. Here the sample spans about 400,000 clones, about nine tenths being singletons. CDR1 MNHEY and CDR2 SMNVEV come from the germline V gene (reference sequence). V gave up 5 bases and J gave up 0 bases, with 10 bases separating them. The CDR3 totals 15 residues. J is TRBJ1-4 and V is TRBV27; D is undetermined. This clonotype originated in a woman under 40 who had recovered from COVID-19. Sequences were obtained from PBMCs or T cells enriched from blood (not recorded which). The CDR3 protein is CASSTSVATNEKLFF. For the CDR3, the DNA is TGTGCCAGCAGTACATCAGTTGCAACTAATGAAAAACTGTTTTTT.